This T cell receptor (beta chain) came from a study of molecular identifiers for immune sequencing clone quantification. The study, taken as a whole, reports: Detection of one spiked Jurkat cell's TCR RNA reportedly worked in some 980,000 naive cells. In naive cells, clones above 20 RNA copies held under 1% of molecules, whereas in effector cells they held over 97%.

In the sort, naive CD8 T cells were defined as CD8+CD4-CCR7+CD45RA+. The V end lost 2 bases, the J end lost 2 bases, and 13 bases lay between the germline ends. The CDR3 is 15 amino acids. Germline CDR1 reads MDHEN; CDR2 reads SYDVKM. This clonotype was seen more than once but under ten times. As yet, its antigen is unknown. Previously reported methods and listed TCR primers produced the bulk TCR libraries. TCRdb re-derived calls from the PCR reads in MiXCR, one entry per CDR3 protein. This repertoire shows approximately 500,000 distinct CDR3 sequences, 20% to 25% found once; its top ten account for 0.84%.

This clonotype was obtained from a human donor in good health. Some libraries in this study had Jurkat cell RNA spiked in. This chain uses TRBV28 with TRBJ2-7; perhaps TRBD1 as D (6 bases). Input material: naive CD8+ T cells from blood, with Jurkat cell RNA spiked in. Subset here: FACS-sorted CD8+CD4-CCR7+CD45RA+ naive T cells. CDR3: CASSLPPAGAYEQYF. The CDR3 region has the DNA TGTGCCAGCAGTTTACCCCCGGCAGGGGCCTACGAGCAGTACTTC.